The present entry profiles one T cell receptor (beta chain) with its context. Its specificity is not known. No patient had received any treatment before thyroid surgery. TCRdb reassembled clones from the PCR reads with MiXCR. The data show around 65,000 clones, with 13% to 15% seen just once and less than 8.5% held by the top ten. This sample was included in a study of metastatic and nonmetastatic thyroid tumors. The CDR3 runs to 14 residues. CDR1 and CDR2 from the germline V gene are SGHAT and FQNNGV. V lost 3 bases and J 4 bases, leaving 12 bases between the germline ends. Regarding the study as a whole: It was reportedly found that TCR beta diversity was significantly higher in malignant thyroid tumors than in benign nodules, a difference seen in both blood and tumor samples.

The sequence derives from a male donor with papillary thyroid cancer or a benign thyroid nodule (not recorded which). Some clones in this sample may be carry-over from other donors' samples. The rearrangement uses TRBV11-2 and TRBJ2-5; no reliable D call. Material for sequencing was blood. The CDR3 DNA follows: TGTGCCAGCAGCTTGAAGTTGCTGGGAGAGACCCAGTACTTC. This encodes CASSLKLLGETQYF.